This T cell receptor (beta chain) was sequenced during a study of T cell changes during pregnancy in multiple sclerosis. The count of this clone is one. Clones were read by immunoSEQ multiplex PCR, and TCRdb kept only the in-frame ones, dropping some. The sample carries some 52,000 clones, around 92% recorded once. Germline loops: CDR1 MNHNS, CDR2 SASEGT. The CDR3 has 14 amino acids. With 3 bases removed from V and 4 bases from J, the gap between germline ends came to 11 bases. Sequenced here: CD4+ T cells from peripheral blood mononuclear cells, sampled in the third trimester of pregnancy. The chain uses TRBV6-1 and TRBJ2-3; maybe TRBD2 (6 bases). The receptor comes from a female donor with multiple sclerosis, enrolled in a pregnancy study. The CDR3 region has the DNA TGTGCCAGCAGTGATGCGCTAGCGTCAGATACGCAGTATTTT. Its translation is CASSDALASDTQYF.